The 22 T cell receptor beta chains given below trace back to one sample, sequenced in a study of response to subunit inactivated influenza vaccine. TCRdb ran MiXCR on the RT-PCR reads and lists one entry per CDR3 protein. This table has around 530,000 distinct CDR3 sequences, about 15% appearing once. Sample: CD4+ T cells sorted from PBMCs, taken about 24 months after vaccination. The receptor source for this set is a man between 50 and 69 years old who received an inactivated influenza vaccine.

The V and J genes are TRBV4-2 and TRBJ2-3, with TRBD2 matching 8 bases. Germline V gene sequence: CDR1 LGHNA, CDR2 YNFKEQ. CDR3 size: 16 residues. The junction had 11 bases not matched to a gene; V was cut back by 4 bases and J by 5 bases. Written as DNA, the CDR3 is TGTGCCAGCAGCCCCCGGGTAGCGGGGAAGGGAGATACGCAGTATTTT. This translates into CASSPRVAGKGDTQYF.

Only a few counts were recorded for this clonotype. The chain has TRBV5-1 and TRBJ2-1; TRBD1 is a possible D gene (5 bases). The V and J ends lost 4 bases and 0 bases respectively, with 11 bases between them. Germline assignment: CDR1 SGHRS and CDR2 YFSETQ. The CDR3 length is 15 residues. As DNA, the CDR3 is TGCGCCAGCAGCGTGGACATCAGCTCCTACAATGAGCAGTTCTTC. Amino acid sequence: CASSVDISSYNEQFF.

This clonotype was recorded a few times. This chain uses TRBV30 with TRBJ2-5; D possibly corresponds to TRBD2 (5 bases). CDR3 length: 15 residues. Germline V gene data show CDR1 as GTSNPN and CDR2 as SVGIG (reference sequence). The V and J ends lost 2 bases and 0 bases respectively, with 13 bases between them. CDR3 loop: CAWSKDNGNQETQYF. CDR3 coding DNA: TGTGCCTGGAGTAAAGATAACGGGAACCAAGAGACCCAGTACTTC.

The chain combines TRBV6-2 or TRBV6-3 with TRBJ2-1, with D possibly TRBD1 on 6 matching bases. This CDR3 contains 11 residues. V was cut by 6 bases and J by 10 bases, with 10 bases left in between. CDR1 and CDR2 (germline): MNHEY, SVGEGT. The CDR3 coding sequence is TGTGCCAGCAGCACAGGGTACGAGCAGTTCTTC. Its translation: CASSTGYEQFF.

This clonotype was seen only a few times. CDR3 DNA sequence: TGTGCCAGCAGCTTGGAGCAGGGATTAAGCACAGATACGCAGTATTTT. Protein product: CASSLEQGLSTDTQYF. The chain combines TRBV5-5 with TRBJ2-3; tentatively, D is TRBD1 (5 bases). V lost 0 bases, J lost 0 bases, and 11 bases lay in between. CDR1 SGHKS and CDR2 YYEKEE come from the germline V gene (reference sequence). The CDR3 is 16 residues long.

The chain combines TRBV3-1 with TRBJ1-6; no clear D gene. The V end was cut by 2 bases, the J end by 6 bases, with 11 bases between. CDR3 length equals 15 residues. Germline CDR1 is LGHDT and CDR2 is YNNKEL (reference sequence). CDR3: CASSQPGRANSPLHF. The CDR3 bases are TGTGCCAGCAGCCAACCGGGCCGTGCTAATTCACCCCTCCACTTT.

This clonotype came up a few times. The chain employs TRBV20-1 and TRBJ2-1, with D possibly being TRBD1 or TRBD2 (7 bases each). This CDR3 has 16 residues. Trimming took off 6 bases at V and 3 bases at J, with 21 bases between the two ends. CDR1 DFQATT and CDR2 SNEGSKA come from the germline V gene (reference sequence). CDR3 protein: CSASDRAGRSYNEQFF. DNA for the CDR3: TGCAGTGCAAGTGACAGGGCCGGGAGGAGCTACAATGAGCAGTTCTTC.

This clonotype came up a few times. The chain carries TRBV2 and TRBJ2-3; the D is unclear. The ends were cut back, 2 bases at V and 6 bases at J, with 9 bases in the middle. CDR1 and CDR2 (germline): SNHLY, FYNNEI. CDR3 length: 13 residues. The CDR3 DNA reads as TGTGCCAGCAGTGAAATTTCTCGGGATACGCAGTATTTT. It specifies CASSEISRDTQYF. Together with reference TRBV2 and TRBJ2-3, the CDR3 gives the full variable domain: EPEVTQTPSHQVTQMGQEVILRCVPISNHLYFYWYRQILGQKVEFLVSFYNNEISEKSEIFDDQFSVERPDGSNFTLKIRSTKLEDSAMYFCASSEISRDTQYFGPGTRLTVL.

In its sample, this clonotype was seen many times. The rearrangement uses TRBV11-2 and TRBJ2-1; maybe TRBD2 (6 bases). The CDR3 is 17 amino acids. CDR1 and CDR2 from the germline V gene are SGHAT and FQNNGV. Trimming shortened V by 1 base and J by 5 bases, and 18 bases separated the two germline ends. The CDR3 bases are TGTGCCAGCAGCTTAGGGATCCGGCGGGACTCTCACAATGAGCAGTTCTTC. Translated: CASSLGIRRDSHNEQFF. The complete variable domain, with remaining parts taken from reference TRBV11-2 and TRBJ2-1, reads EAGVAQSPRYKIIEKRQSVAFWCNPISGHATLYWYQQILGQGPKLLIQFQNNGVVDDSQLPKDRFSAERLKGVDSTLKIQPAKLEDSAVYLCASSLGIRRDSHNEQFFGPGTRLTVL.

This clonotype was counted between two and nine times. J is TRBJ1-6 and V is TRBV11-2; perhaps TRBD1 as D (5 bases). Germline V gene data show CDR1 as SGHAT and CDR2 as FQNNGV. The germline V and J ends were trimmed by 1 base and 0 bases, with 7 bases remaining between them. The CDR3 sequence is 16 residues long. The CDR3 reads CASSLGQSSYNSPLHF. DNA of the CDR3: TGTGCCAGCAGCTTAGGACAGAGCTCCTATAATTCACCCCTCCACTTT.

This rearrangement joins TRBV29-1 to TRBJ2-1; TRBD1 might be the D (5 bases). The CDR3 is 13 residues long. V was pared by 5 bases and J by 6 bases, with 14 bases between. Germline CDR1 reads SQVTM; CDR2 reads ANQGSEA. CDR3 sequence: CSVRQGRGNEQFF. The DNA of the CDR3 is TGCAGCGTTCGCCAGGGAAGGGGCAATGAGCAGTTCTTC.

This clonotype was counted ten times or more. The V gene is TRBV6-5, the J gene TRBJ2-3; tentatively, D is TRBD1 (6 bases). CDR3 length equals 12 residues. The germline CDR1 and CDR2 sequences are MNHEY and SVGAGI. V shed 6 bases and J shed 3 bases, with 7 bases lying between them. The CDR3 loop reads CASRTGTDTQYF. Here the CDR3 DNA reads TGTGCCAGCAGGACAGGTACAGATACGCAGTATTTT.

The J gene is TRBJ2-7, the V gene TRBV20-1, with D possibly called TRBD1 or TRBD2 (6 bases each). This CDR3 is built from 13 residues. V was trimmed by 2 bases and J by 3 bases, leaving 11 bases between them. Germline V lookup: CDR1 DFQATT, CDR2 SNEGSKA (reference sequence). The DNA of the CDR3 is TGCAGTGCTAGACGCGGGACAAACTACGAGCAGTACTTC. Residues: CSARRGTNYEQYF.

This clonotype appeared many times. V usage is TRBV12-3 or TRBV12-4 and J usage is TRBJ2-7, with 9 positions matching TRBD2. CDR3 length equals 14 residues. V shed 3 bases and J 0 bases; nucleotides not matched to a gene: 0. CDR3 amino acids: CASSFSGGSYEQYF. As DNA, the CDR3 is TGTGCCAGCAGTTTTAGCGGGGGCTCCTACGAGCAGTACTTC.

This clonotype was seen ten or more times. This rearrangement joins TRBV7-2 to TRBJ2-1, with D maybe TRBD2 (5 bases). The CDR3 extends over 14 amino acids. CDR1 and CDR2 (germline): SGHTA, FQGNSA. Trimming pared 1 base from V and 7 bases from J, leaving 11 bases between. The CDR3 loop is CASSLGVPGNEQFF. CDR3 nucleotides: TGTGCCAGCAGCTTAGGAGTACCGGGAAATGAGCAGTTCTTC.

The rearrangement joins TRBV5-1 to TRBJ1-4; 9 bases fit TRBD1. The CDR3 is 15 residues long. In germline, CDR1 is SGHRS, CDR2 YFSETQ. V lost 4 bases and J lost 8; bases outside the gene matches: 9. DNA of the CDR3: TGCGCCAGCAGCAGGTCCGGGACAGGGAACGAAAAACTGTTTTTT. Its protein product is CASSRSGTGNEKLFF.

This clonotype was recorded at least ten times. The chain employs TRBV7-2 and TRBJ1-5, with TRBD1 matching 9 bases. The CDR3 spans 15 residues. J lost 4 bases, V lost 3 bases, and 4 bases had no gene match. Germline CDR1 is SGHTA and CDR2 is FQGNSA. The DNA for the CDR3 is TGTGCCAGCAGCTTCGGGACAGGGAGAAATCAGCCCCAGCATTTT. Translation gives CASSFGTGRNQPQHF.

This chain joins TRBV10-2 and TRBJ1-2; D is possibly TRBD1 (5 bases). The CDR3 loop spans 13 amino acids. V lost 1 base and J 8 bases, leaving 11 bases between the germline ends. CDR1 is WSHSY and CDR2 is SAAADI in the germline V gene. The CDR3 protein is CASSELGTVGYTF. The CDR3 region has the DNA TGCGCCAGCAGTGAGTTAGGGACCGTAGGCTACACCTTC.

The chain joins TRBV9 to TRBJ2-1, with 13 bases aligning to TRBD2. Germline lookup yields CDR1 SGDLS and CDR2 YYNGEE. Trimming removed 2 bases from V and 8 bases from J; junction bases left unmatched: 7. The CDR3 covers 16 residues. This CDR3 is CASSVLRTSGSDEQFF. In DNA form, the CDR3 reads TGTGCCAGCAGCGTCCTCAGGACTAGCGGGAGTGATGAGCAGTTCTTC.

This clonotype occurred a few times. This chain links TRBV3-1 with TRBJ2-3, with D possibly TRBD1 on 5 matching bases. The germline V gene has CDR1 LGHDT and CDR2 YNNKEL (reference sequence). Trimming pared 1 base from V and 4 bases from J, leaving 15 bases between. The CDR3 spans 16 residues. CDR3: CASSQGGSLGPDTQYF. CDR3 coding DNA: TGTGCCAGCAGCCAAGGCGGATCCCTGGGGCCAGATACGCAGTATTTT.

This clonotype has a handful of counts. The V call is TRBV7-2, the J call TRBJ2-3, with 12 bases aligning to TRBD2. Germline assignment: CDR1 SGHTA and CDR2 FQGNSA. With 6 bases clipped from V and 4 bases from J, the junction kept 11 bases outside the gene matches. The CDR3 covers 17 residues. The CDR3 nucleotides read TGTGCCAGCAGTCGTCGGACTAGCGGGGTTTTCCCAGATACGCAGTATTTT. It encodes CASSRRTSGVFPDTQYF.

This clonotype was recorded at least ten times. The genes are TRBV7-2 and TRBJ1-5; no firm D call. V lost 8 bases and J 1 base, leaving 9 bases between the germline ends. From germline, CDR1 is SGHTA and CDR2 FQGNSA. The CDR3 spans 13 residues. The CDR3 region is CASGRSSNQPQHF. CDR3 nucleotides: TGTGCCAGCGGCAGATCCAGCAATCAGCCCCAGCATTTT.